This record looks at one TCR beta chain sequence and its context. The data were taken from a study of Ad26.COV2.S vaccination and SARS-CoV-2 variants. Study overall: Intramuscular Ad26.COV2.S doses were given once or twice, 56 days apart.

Indicated treatment: roughly 18 received Ad26.COV2.S at low or high dose, single or two shots; 5 received placebo; per-sample allocation not given. At day 63 after the first vaccine or placebo injection, samples were drawn. V was cut by 1 base and J by 9 bases, with 15 bases left in between. The CDR3 runs 14 residues. The germline V gene has CDR1 MDHEN and CDR2 SYDVKM. Profiling relied on immunoSEQ multiplex PCR, and the TCRdb table lists in-frame clones only, not all of them. The table has around 300,000 clones, around 89% seen once. The chain links TRBV28 to TRBJ2-5; the D gene could be TRBD1 or TRBD2 (6 bases each). The sequence derives from a person between 18 and 65 years old who received the Ad26.COV2.S COVID-19 vaccine or a placebo. Specimen: peripheral blood, collected in a trial of Ad26.COV2.S vaccine versus placebo. The CDR3 sequence: CASSLSRGPWAQYF. CDR3 nucleotide sequence: TGTGCCAGCAGTTTATCTCGGGGGCCATGGGCCCAGTACTTC. The full variable domain, its missing parts supplied by reference TRBV28 and TRBJ2-5, is DVKVTQSSRYLVKRTGEKVFLECVQDMDHENMFWYRQDPGLGLRLIYFSYDVKMKEKGDIPEGYSVSREKKERFSLILESASTNQTSMYLCASSLSRGPWAQYFGPGTRLLVL.